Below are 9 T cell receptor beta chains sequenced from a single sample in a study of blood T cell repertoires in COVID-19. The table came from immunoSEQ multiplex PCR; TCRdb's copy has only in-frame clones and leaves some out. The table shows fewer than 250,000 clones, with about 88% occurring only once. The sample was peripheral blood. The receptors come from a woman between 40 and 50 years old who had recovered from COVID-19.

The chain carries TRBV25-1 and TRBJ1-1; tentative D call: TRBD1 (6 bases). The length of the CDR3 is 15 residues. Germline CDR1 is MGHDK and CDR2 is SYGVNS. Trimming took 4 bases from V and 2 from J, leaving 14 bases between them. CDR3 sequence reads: CASSVSTGDNTEAFF. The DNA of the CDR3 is TGTGCCAGCAGTGTCTCGACAGGCGACAACACTGAAGCTTTCTTT.

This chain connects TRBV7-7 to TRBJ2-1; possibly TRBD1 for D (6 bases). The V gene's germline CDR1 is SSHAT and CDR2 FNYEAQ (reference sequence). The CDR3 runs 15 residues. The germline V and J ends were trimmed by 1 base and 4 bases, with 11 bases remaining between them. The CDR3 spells CASSLEGQGYNEQFF. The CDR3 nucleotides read TGTGCCAGCAGCTTAGAGGGGCAGGGGTACAATGAGCAGTTCTTC. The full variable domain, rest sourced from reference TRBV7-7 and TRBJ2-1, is GAGVSQSPRYKVTKRGQDVTLRCDPISSHATLYWYQQALGQGPEFLTYFNYEAQPDKSGLPSDRFSAERPEGSISTLTIQRTEQRDSAMYRCASSLEGQGYNEQFFGPGTRLTVL.

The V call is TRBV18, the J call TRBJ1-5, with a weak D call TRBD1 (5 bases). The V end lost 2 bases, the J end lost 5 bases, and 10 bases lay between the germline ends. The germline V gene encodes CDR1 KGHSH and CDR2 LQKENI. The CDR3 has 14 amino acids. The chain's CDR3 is CASSPSGMDQPQHF. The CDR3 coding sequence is TGTGCCAGCTCACCATCAGGGATGGATCAGCCCCAGCATTTT.

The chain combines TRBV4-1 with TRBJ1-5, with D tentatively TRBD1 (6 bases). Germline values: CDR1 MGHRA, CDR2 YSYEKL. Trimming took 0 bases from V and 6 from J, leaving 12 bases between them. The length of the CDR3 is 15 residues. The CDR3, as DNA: TGCGCCAGCAGCCAAGACCGGGACATCTTTCAGCCCCAGCATTTT. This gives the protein CASSQDRDIFQPQHF.

The DNA of the CDR3 is TGCAGCGTTGGACAACCCAACTATGGCTACACCTTC. Encoded protein: CSVGQPNYGYTF. The chain combines TRBV29-1 with TRBJ1-2; D is uncertain. From germline, CDR1 is SQVTM and CDR2 ANQGSEA. The CDR3 totals 12 residues. Trimming cost V 4 bases and J 2 bases, with 8 bases left between them.

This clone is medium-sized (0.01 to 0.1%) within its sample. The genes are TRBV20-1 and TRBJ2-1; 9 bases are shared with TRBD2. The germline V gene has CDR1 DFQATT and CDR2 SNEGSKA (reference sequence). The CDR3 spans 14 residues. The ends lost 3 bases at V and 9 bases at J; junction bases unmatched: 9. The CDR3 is CSASLGSGSGEQFF. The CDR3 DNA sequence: TGCAGTGCTAGTTTGGGTAGCGGGAGCGGTGAGCAGTTCTTC.

The CDR3 sequence is CASSLRKQGPNTGELFF. The CDR3 nucleotides read TGTGCCAGTAGTCTACGAAAACAGGGCCCGAACACCGGGGAGCTGTTTTTT. The genes are TRBV19 and TRBJ2-2, with D possibly being TRBD1 (6 bases). The CDR3 runs 17 residues. V was pared by 5 bases and J by 0 bases, with 16 bases between. Germline V gene data show CDR1 as LNHDA and CDR2 as SQIVND (reference sequence).

The CDR3 DNA reads TGTGCCAGCAGCCTGCAGGGAATCACTAATGAAAAACTGTTTTTT. It codes for CASSLQGITNEKLFF. The chain combines TRBV28 with TRBJ1-4; a possible D gene is TRBD1 (5 bases). This CDR3 contains 15 residues. Looked up from germline, CDR1 is MDHEN and CDR2 is SYDVKM. Trimming shortened V by 6 bases and J by 2 bases, and 13 bases separated the two germline ends.

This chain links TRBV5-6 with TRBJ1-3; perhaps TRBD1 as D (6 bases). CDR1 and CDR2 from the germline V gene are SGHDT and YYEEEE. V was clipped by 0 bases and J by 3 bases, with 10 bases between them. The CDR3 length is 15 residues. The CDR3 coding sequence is TGTGCCAGCAGCTTGGGGCAGGGGTATGGAAACACCATATATTTT. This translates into CASSLGQGYGNTIYF. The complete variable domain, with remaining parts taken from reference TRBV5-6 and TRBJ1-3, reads DAGVTQSPTHLIKTRGQQVTLRCSPKSGHDTVSWYQQALGQGPQFIFQYYEEEERQRGNFPDRFSGHQFPNYSSELNVNALLLGDSALYLCASSLGQGYGNTIYFGEGSWLTVV.